This T cell receptor (beta chain) appears in the sequencing data of a study of T cell responses to AZD1222 COVID-19 vaccine. Findings of the study overall: CD4 TCRs covered the whole spike, strongest at regions 160-218 and 743-854. The donor cohort was predominantly white British with a female majority, and clonal diversity may have been underestimated.

CDR1 SGHKS and CDR2 YYEKEE come from the germline V gene (reference sequence). The CDR3 extends over 13 amino acids. V was shortened by 3 bases and J by 2 bases, with 8 bases between the two germline ends. To note about this clone: Antigen: not known.

The table came from immunoSEQ multiplex PCR; TCRdb's copy has only in-frame clones and leaves some out. The table shows 95,000 to 100,000 clones, with 90% occurring only once. Sample: peripheral blood, taken on day 0 of AZD1222 vaccination. J is TRBJ1-2 and V is TRBV5-5; D gene uncertain. The receptor was derived from an adult in good health. CDR3 amino acids: CASSYDGNYGYTF. Here the CDR3 DNA reads TGTGCCAGCAGCTACGACGGAAACTATGGCTACACCTTC. Variable domain in full (rest from reference TRBV5-5 and TRBJ1-2): DAGVTQSPTHLIKTRGQQVTLRCSPISGHKSVSWYQQVLGQGPQFIFQYYEKEERGRGNFPDRFSARQFPNYSSELNVNALLLGDSALYLCASSYDGNYGYTFGSGTRLTVV.